A single sample gave rise to the 17 T cell receptor beta chains below, sequenced in a study of T cell changes during pregnancy in multiple sclerosis. Generated by immunoSEQ multiplex PCR, the TCRdb table keeps only in-frame clones and is missing some. Among some 60,000 clones listed, about 91% were seen once. The material was peripheral blood, obtained after pregnancy. The receptors stem from a female donor with multiple sclerosis, enrolled in a pregnancy study.

The CDR3 nucleotides read TGTGCCAGCAGTTTCCGCACAGGAGCCCGATCGTACTATGGCTACACCTTC. This sequence encodes CASSFRTGARSYYGYTF. This rearrangement joins TRBV27 to TRBJ1-2; D perhaps matches TRBD1 (5 bases). Germline V gives CDR1 MNHEY, CDR2 SMNVEV (reference sequence). V dropped 3 bases and J dropped 3 bases, with 20 bases sitting between them. The CDR3 runs to 17 residues.

The J gene is TRBJ2-5, the V gene TRBV5-4; maybe TRBD2 (5 bases). V lost 0 bases and J 5 bases, leaving 11 bases between the germline ends. The CDR3 runs 14 residues. Germline-derived CDR1 and CDR2 are SGHNT and YYREEE (reference sequence). As DNA, the CDR3 is TGTGCCAGCAGCTTGGGGCGGGTCGAGGAGACCCAGTACTTC. Translated: CASSLGRVEETQYF.

This chain joins TRBV5-1 and TRBJ2-5, with TRBD1 as a possible D gene (7 bases). Trimming removed 2 bases at V and 4 bases at J, with 12 bases between. There are 14 residues in the CDR3. Germline V gene sequence: CDR1 SGHRS, CDR2 YFSETQ. This CDR3 reads CASSFQGGTETQYF. The CDR3 DNA follows: TGCGCCAGCAGCTTTCAGGGGGGCACAGAGACCCAGTACTTC. Full variable domain (outside the CDR3, taken from reference TRBV5-1 and TRBJ2-5): KAGVTQTPRYLIKTRGQQVTLSCSPISGHRSVSWYQQTPGQGLQFLFEYFSETQRNKGNFPGRFSGRQFSNSRSEMNVSTLELGDSALYLCASSFQGGTETQYFGPGTRLLVL.

The rearrangement links TRBV4-3 to TRBJ1-2; weak D call: TRBD1 (5 bases). V was trimmed by 0 bases and J by 8 bases, leaving 19 bases between them. CDR1 is LGHNA and CDR2 is YSLEER in the germline V gene. This CDR3 region has 16 residues. The CDR3 region is CASSQDLSWGVRGYTF. For the CDR3, the DNA is TGCGCCAGCAGCCAAGATCTTTCTTGGGGGGTAAGAGGCTACACCTTC.

V is TRBV7-9 and J is TRBJ1-3; 9 bases fit TRBD1. This CDR3 is built from 17 residues. The V and J ends lost 5 bases and 9 bases, in that order; junction bases with no gene match: 17. Germline values: CDR1 SEHNR, CDR2 FQNEAQ (reference sequence). The CDR3 bases are TGTGCCAGCAGCCGACCGGGACAGGGAGTCCCACGGGGCACCATATATTTT. It codes for CASSRPGQGVPRGTIYF.

This sequence joins TRBV28 and TRBJ2-1, with TRBD2 as a possible D gene (6 bases). Looked up from germline, CDR1 is MDHEN and CDR2 is SYDVKM. Trimming cost V 8 bases and J 3 bases, with 20 bases left between them. The CDR3 spans 16 residues. CDR3 in DNA: TGTGCCAGCTCGGCGGCGGAGGGGAAATTCTACAATGAGCAGTTCTTC. Protein product: CASSAAEGKFYNEQFF.

A word on this clone: At one end the junction does not follow the germline gene, possibly because of a read error. The chain combines TRBV5-8 with TRBJ2-7; unclear D gene. The germline V gene encodes CDR1 SGHTS and CDR2 YDEGEE. The CDR3 has 13 residues. The CDR3 DNA follows: TGTGCCAGCAGTTTGGACCGGGTCTACGAGCAGTACTTC. Translation: CASSLDRVYEQYF.

The chain joins TRBV10-3 to TRBJ1-1; D gene uncertain. Deletions cut 6 bases from V and 0 bases from J, with 5 bases between. CDR3 length: 12 residues. In germline, CDR1 is ENHRY, CDR2 SYGVKD. For the CDR3, the DNA is TGTGCCATCAGGACAATGAACACTGAAGCTTTCTTT. Translated, it gives CAIRTMNTEAFF.

This clone showed up just once. V gene TRBV4-3 combines with J gene TRBJ2-3; 10 nucleotides align to TRBD2. The CDR3 runs 15 residues. V was clipped by 2 bases and J by 8 bases; unmatched bases: 7. Per the germline V gene, CDR1 is LGHNA and CDR2 is YSLEER. Written as DNA, the CDR3 is TGCGCCAGCAGCCAAACGTCAGCGGGGGGGGGTACGCAGTATTTT. Amino acid sequence: CASSQTSAGGGTQYF.

V and J are TRBV19 and TRBJ1-5; D is possibly TRBD1 (5 bases). The ends were cut back, 6 bases at V and 5 bases at J, with 11 bases in the middle. The V gene's germline CDR1 is LNHDA and CDR2 SQIVND (reference sequence). CDR3 size: 13 residues. CDR3 in DNA: TGTGCCAGTAGGGCCAGGGTGTATCAGCCCCAGCATTTT. Its translation is CASRARVYQPQHF.

The V call is TRBV11-2, the J call TRBJ1-5; 7 bases fit TRBD1. This CDR3 is built from 13 residues. The J segment lost 7 bases and the V segment lost 1 base, leaving 1 base of the junction unmatched. Germline lookup yields CDR1 SGHAT and CDR2 FQNNGV. CDR3 sequence (DNA): TGTGCCAGCAGCTTAGCAGGGGGACAGCCCCAGCATTTT. It specifies CASSLAGGQPQHF.

The chain carries TRBV19 and TRBJ1-2; unclear D gene. Trimming shortened V by 3 bases and J by 5 bases, and 7 bases separated the two germline ends. Germline V gene lookup returns CDR1 LNHDA and CDR2 SQIVND (reference sequence). The CDR3 contains 12 residues. The CDR3 coding sequence is TGTGCCAGTAGTATCCGCGGATATGGCTACACCTTC. Residues: CASSIRGYGYTF. Looking up the rest from reference TRBV19 and TRBJ1-2 gives the full variable domain: DGGITQSPKYLFRKEGQNVTLSCEQNLNHDAMYWYRQDPGQGLRLIYYSQIVNDFQKGDIAEGYSVSREKKESFPLTVTSAQKNPTAFYLCASSIRGYGYTFGSGTRLTVV.

This chain joins TRBV27 and TRBJ1-1; 12 bases are a match to TRBD1. The V segment lost 6 bases and the J segment 3 bases; nucleotides outside the gene matches: 11. Germline CDR1 is MNHEY and CDR2 is SMNVEV (reference sequence). The length of the CDR3 is 17 residues. DNA of the CDR3: TGTGCCAGCAGAAATTCCGGGACAGGGGGCTCGTACACTGAAGCTTTCTTT. Residues: CASRNSGTGGSYTEAFF.

V gene TRBV6-5 combines with J gene TRBJ1-5; D not resolved. V lost 0 bases and J 5 bases, leaving 14 bases between the germline ends. The CDR3 length is 16 residues. Germline V gives CDR1 MNHEY, CDR2 SVGAGI. The CDR3 DNA follows: TGTGCCAGCAGTTACTCGAGCCCTCGCGGGGATCAGCCCCAGCATTTT. Translated: CASSYSSPRGDQPQHF.

The gene calls are TRBV11-2 and TRBJ1-1; 8 nucleotides align to TRBD1. Germline V gene data show CDR1 as SGHAT and CDR2 as FQNNGV. This CDR3 has 13 amino acids. V trimming: 6 bases; J trimming: 4 bases; junction bases outside the gene matches: 4. The CDR3 DNA reads TGTGCCAGCAGTGGACAGGGATCCACTGAAGCTTTCTTT. Translating gives CASSGQGSTEAFF.

V and J are TRBV7-9 and TRBJ1-4; 7 nucleotides agree with TRBD1. The trim removed 4 bases at V and 3 bases at J, leaving 14 bases unmatched. CDR1 is SEHNR and CDR2 is FQNEAQ in the germline V gene (reference sequence). CDR3 size: 18 residues. The CDR3 is CASSSTGHNPHSNEKLFF. CDR3 nucleotides: TGTGCCAGCAGCTCGACAGGGCATAACCCTCATTCTAATGAAAAACTGTTTTTT. The full variable domain, completed using reference TRBV7-9 and TRBJ1-4, is DTGVSQNPRHKITKRGQNVTFRCDPISEHNRLYWYRQTLGQGPEFLTYFQNEAQLEKSRLLSDRFSAERPKGSFSTLEIQRTEQGDSAMYLCASSSTGHNPHSNEKLFFGSGTQLSVL.

The chain joins TRBV4-1 to TRBJ1-4; 7 nucleotides agree with TRBD1. This CDR3 has 17 amino acids. The V and J ends lost 4 bases and 6 bases, in that order; junction bases with no gene match: 14. Germline CDR1 MGHRA, CDR2 YSYEKL. The CDR3 DNA is TGCGCCAGCAGCCGAGACTCATACAGGGGTGGGGATGAAAAACTGTTTTTT. Translation: CASSRDSYRGGDEKLFF.